The 21 T cell receptor beta chains listed next were all sequenced from one sample in a study of cytomegalovirus exposure and HLA in healthy donors. In the PCR, 60 Vbeta and 13 Jbeta primers were used. TCRdb's copy holds only in-frame clones and misses some; the assay was immunoSEQ multiplex PCR. The sample consists of around 260,000 clones, 75% to 85% of them appearing once. The sequencing input was PBMCs. The receptors were sampled from a girl aged 2 to 9 in good health and CMV-seronegative.

The J gene is TRBJ1-3, the V gene TRBV5-6; 7 bases fit TRBD1. V lost 9 bases to trimming and J lost 2 bases; unmatched junction nucleotides: 8. CDR3 length: 14 amino acids. Germline V gives CDR1 SGHDT, CDR2 YYEEEE. The CDR3 reads CATPGQLTGNTIYF. The CDR3 bases are TGTGCCACCCCGGGACAGTTGACTGGAAACACCATATATTTT.

This chain uses TRBV10-3 with TRBJ1-1; no firm D call. CDR1 and CDR2 (germline): ENHRY, SYGVKD. The germline V and J ends were trimmed by 9 bases and 3 bases, with 17 bases remaining between them. The CDR3 runs 14 residues. CDR3 bases: TGTGCCATTAAAGTCCAGGTCCTGGACACTGAAGCTTTCTTT. Amino acids: CAIKVQVLDTEAFF.

The chain is built from TRBV11-1 and TRBJ2-7; D perhaps matches TRBD2 (6 bases). The CDR3 spans 15 residues. Germline lookup yields CDR1 SGHAT and CDR2 FQDESV (reference sequence). With 8 bases removed from V and 4 bases from J, the gap between germline ends came to 21 bases. CDR3 sequence (DNA): TGTGCCAGCGCCCGTCGCGCGGGAACCGGTTACGAGCAGTACTTC. Protein: CASARRAGTGYEQYF.

This sequence joins TRBV5-1 and TRBJ1-4, with 7 bases matching TRBD1. V dropped 2 bases and J dropped 0; count of bases not matched to a gene: 10. The CDR3 is 18 residues long. From germline, CDR1 is SGHRS and CDR2 YFSETQ. Here the CDR3 reads CASSLKQGLGPTNEKLFF. The CDR3, as DNA: TGCGCCAGCAGCTTAAAACAGGGGTTGGGGCCAACTAATGAAAAACTGTTTTTT.

This clone came up once. V is TRBV2 and J is TRBJ2-1; TRBD1 is a possible D gene (5 bases). V dropped 3 bases and J dropped 6 bases, with 15 bases sitting between them. Germline loops: CDR1 SNHLY, CDR2 FYNNEI. This CDR3 is built from 15 residues. The CDR3 here is CASSEWQGLGNEQFF. The CDR3 DNA reads as TGTGCCAGCAGTGAGTGGCAGGGCTTGGGCAATGAGCAGTTCTTC.

This clone appeared a few times. V gene TRBV5-4 combines with J gene TRBJ2-3; D is undetermined. The germline V and J ends were trimmed by 4 bases and 5 bases, with 11 bases remaining between them. The germline V gene encodes CDR1 SGHNT and CDR2 YYREEE (reference sequence). The CDR3 consists of 13 residues. Written as DNA, the CDR3 is TGTGCCAGCAGCCCGGCCTCTAGAGATACGCAGTATTTT. It codes for CASSPASRDTQYF.

The chain uses TRBV7-9 and TRBJ1-2; a possible D gene is TRBD1 (6 bases). Trimming cost V 11 bases and J 7 bases, with 26 bases left between them. CDR1 and CDR2 from the germline V gene are SEHNR and FQNEAQ (reference sequence). The CDR3 runs to 15 residues. The CDR3 loop reads CAGRDNTYPVRGYTF. CDR3 DNA sequence: TGTGCCGGGAGGGACAACACCTATCCTGTGCGTGGCTACACCTTC.

V usage is TRBV25-1 and J usage is TRBJ1-5; TRBD1 aligns across 9 bases. Trimming took 1 base from V and 5 from J; bases not matched to a gene: 6. This CDR3 has 16 residues. From germline, CDR1 is MGHDK and CDR2 SYGVNS. DNA for the CDR3: TGTGCCAGCAGTGAATGGGACAGGGTGGCCCATCAGCCCCAGCATTTT. Translating gives CASSEWDRVAHQPQHF.

This clone has only one observation. V usage is TRBV6-5 and J usage is TRBJ2-7, with D maybe TRBD1 (5 bases). Germline V lookup: CDR1 MNHEY, CDR2 SVGAGI. V lost 6 bases and J 1 base, leaving 13 bases between the germline ends. This CDR3 comprises 14 residues. The CDR3 region is CASRPGQSSYEQYF. CDR3 DNA: TGTGCCAGCAGGCCCGGACAATCGTCCTACGAGCAGTACTTC.

CDR3 residues: CASSHPRTGGTYEQYF. As DNA, the CDR3 is TGCGCCAGCAGCCACCCCCGGACAGGGGGAACCTACGAGCAGTACTTC. V and J are TRBV5-1 and TRBJ2-7; TRBD1 aligns across 10 bases. V shed 4 bases, J shed 2 bases, and the junction held 9 bases outside the gene matches. CDR1 and CDR2 (germline): SGHRS, YFSETQ. The CDR3 runs 16 residues.

With respect to this clone: Other DNA sequences in the same sample also yield this CDR3. The chain links TRBV6-5 to TRBJ2-3, with D tentatively TRBD2 (6 bases). The CDR3 has 14 residues. With 0 bases removed from V and 6 bases from J, the gap between germline ends came to 10 bases. Germline CDR1 reads MNHEY; CDR2 reads SVGAGI. The CDR3: CASSYSEGTDTQYF. The CDR3 bases are TGTGCCAGCAGTTACTCGGAGGGGACGGATACGCAGTATTTT.

This chain connects TRBV2 to TRBJ1-2; 8 bases line up with TRBD1. Germline V gene sequence: CDR1 SNHLY, CDR2 FYNNEI. V trimming: 8 bases; J trimming: 8 bases; junction bases outside the gene matches: 13. The CDR3 is made up of 14 amino acids. CDR3 sequence reads: CASALSTGALGYTF. The CDR3 nucleotides are TGTGCCAGCGCCCTGTCGACAGGGGCGTTGGGCTACACCTTC.

The chain combines TRBV29-1 with TRBJ2-7; 7 positions match TRBD1. This CDR3 is 12 amino acids long. Germline V gives CDR1 SQVTM, CDR2 ANQGSEA. Germline trimming cut 7 bases from V and 1 base from J; bases unmatched to any gene: 4. Here the CDR3 reads CSGGQTSYEQYF. The CDR3 coding sequence is TGCAGCGGGGGACAGACGTCCTACGAGCAGTACTTC.

V and J are TRBV4-1 and TRBJ2-3; D remains ambiguous. Trimming removed 4 bases at V and 0 bases at J, with 8 bases between. The CDR3 consists of 14 residues. Per germline, CDR1 MGHRA and CDR2 YSYEKL. CDR3 nucleotides: TGCGCCAGCAGCCTACAGCTAAGCACAGATACGCAGTATTTT. Its translation is CASSLQLSTDTQYF.

This chain connects TRBV28 to TRBJ1-3, with D perhaps TRBD1 (6 bases). Germline CDR1 and CDR2: MDHEN and SYDVKM. This CDR3 is built from 14 residues. V was pared by 10 bases and J by 4 bases, with 17 bases between. In DNA, the CDR3 is TGTGCCACAATCGGGACACCGGTCGGAAACACCATATATTTT. It yields the protein CATIGTPVGNTIYF. The full variable domain, with the rest looked up from reference TRBV28 and TRBJ1-3, is DVKVTQSSRYLVKRTGEKVFLECVQDMDHENMFWYRQDPGLGLRLIYFSYDVKMKEKGDIPEGYSVSREKKERFSLILESASTNQTSMYLCATIGTPVGNTIYFGEGSWLTVV.

The chain joins TRBV19 to TRBJ2-7; 7 positions agree with TRBD1. Germline V gives CDR1 LNHDA, CDR2 SQIVND (reference sequence). Trimming took 4 bases from V and 3 from J; bases not matched to a gene: 9. The CDR3 runs 15 residues. CDR3 sequence reads: CASSNRGPVGYEQYF. For the CDR3, the DNA is TGTGCCAGTAGTAACAGGGGCCCCGTCGGCTACGAGCAGTACTTC.

CDR3 region: CASSLGGLAATDTQYF. The CDR3 nucleotides read TGTGCCAGCAGCTTGGGGGGACTAGCGGCCACAGATACGCAGTATTTT. The chain links TRBV5-6 to TRBJ2-3, with 11 positions matching TRBD2. CDR1 is SGHDT and CDR2 is YYEEEE in the germline V gene. CDR3 size: 16 residues. The V gene end was trimmed by 0 bases and the J gene end by 2 bases; junction bases not matched to a gene: 2.

Here the CDR3 reads CASSLPGQAEAFF. Here the CDR3 DNA reads TGTGCCAGCAGCCTCCCGGGACAGGCTGAAGCTTTCTTT. The chain recombines TRBV7-9 with TRBJ1-1; 8 bases align to TRBD1. The CDR3 length is 13 residues. Trimming removed 5 bases from V and 6 bases from J; junction bases left unmatched: 5. Germline V CDR1 and CDR2: SEHNR, FQNEAQ (reference sequence).

V and J are TRBV29-1 and TRBJ2-1; TRBD2 is a possible D gene (7 bases). Germline V gene sequence: CDR1 SQVTM, CDR2 ANQGSEA. Between the trimmed V and J ends, which lost 2 bases and 6 bases, there was a span of 14 bases. There are 14 residues in the CDR3. CDR3 in DNA: TGCAGCGTTGAAATTTGGGGGGGCGTCAATGAGCAGTTCTTC. It is translated as CSVEIWGGVNEQFF.

The V call is TRBV5-1, the J call TRBJ1-2; D gene ambiguous. The germline gives CDR1 SGHRS, CDR2 YFSETQ. V lost 6 bases, J lost 3 bases, and 12 bases lay in between. This CDR3 is built from 13 residues. CDR3 loop: CASTNPGHYGYTF. CDR3 coding DNA: TGCGCCAGCACTAATCCAGGCCACTATGGCTACACCTTC.

A few counts support this clone. This chain connects TRBV5-1 to TRBJ2-7; TRBD2 agrees at 8 bases. The V gene's germline CDR1 is SGHRS and CDR2 YFSETQ. The CDR3 loop spans 15 amino acids. V was clipped by 4 bases and J by 2 bases; unmatched bases: 8. The CDR3 DNA follows: TGCGCCAGCAGCCCGGTGGTAGCGGGAACCTACGAGCAGTACTTC. Translation: CASSPVVAGTYEQYF.